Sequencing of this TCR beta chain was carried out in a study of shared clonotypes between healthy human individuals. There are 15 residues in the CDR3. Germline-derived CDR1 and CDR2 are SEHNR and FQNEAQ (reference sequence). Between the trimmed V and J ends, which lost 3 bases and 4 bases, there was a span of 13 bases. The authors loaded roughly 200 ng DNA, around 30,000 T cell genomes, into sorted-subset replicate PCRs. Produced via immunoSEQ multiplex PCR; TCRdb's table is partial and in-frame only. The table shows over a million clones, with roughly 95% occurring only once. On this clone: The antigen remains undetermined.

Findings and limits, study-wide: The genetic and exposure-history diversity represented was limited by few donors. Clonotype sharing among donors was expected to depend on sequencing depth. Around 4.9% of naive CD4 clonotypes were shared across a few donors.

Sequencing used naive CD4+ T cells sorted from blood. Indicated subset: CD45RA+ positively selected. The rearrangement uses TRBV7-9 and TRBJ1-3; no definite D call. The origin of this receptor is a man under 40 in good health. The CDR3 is CASSFESQAGNTIYF. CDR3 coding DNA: TGTGCCAGCAGCTTCGAAAGCCAGGCCGGAAACACCATATATTTT.